This is a list of T cell receptor beta chains from one sample in a study of CD8 T cells in ankylosing spondylitis. TCRdb ran MiXCR on the 5' RACE reads and lists one entry per CDR3 protein. The sample lists about 190,000 distinct CDR3 sequences; 10% to 15% were seen once. The sample consisted of blood, either unsorted or a sorted T cell fraction (not recorded which). Source of these receptors: a female donor with ankylosing spondylitis or in good health (not recorded which). Both conserved end residues are part of each CDR3. A D gene is named only where the DNA matches it firmly. Part of the rows lack a size; the others show once, few, many or a class for expanded clones.

J	V	size	D	CDR3	DNA
TRBJ1-4	TRBV20-1	many	-	CSASPSGKLFF	TGCAGTGCTAGCCCCAGCGGAAAACTGTTTTTT
TRBJ2-5	TRBV7-2	-	TRBD2	CASSLLGGSGMKTQYF	TGTGCCAGCAGCTTATTGGGGGGTAGCGGGATGAAGACCCAGTACTTC
TRBJ2-7	TRBV5-1	many	-	CASSPPSPGAVYEQYF	TGCGCCAGCAGCCCCCCGTCCCCGGGAGCAGTTTACGAGCAGTACTTC
TRBJ1-1	TRBV5-1	few	-	CASSLNFGLEAFF	TGCGCCAGCAGCTTGAACTTCGGGCTTGAAGCTTTCTTT
TRBJ2-3	TRBV12-3/TRBV12-4	many	TRBD2	CAARLAGAMDTQYF	TGTGCCGCCCGGCTAGCGGGAGCGATGGATACGCAGTATTTT
TRBJ1-6	TRBV6-5	few	TRBD1	CASSYLGGNSPLHF	TGTGCCAGCAGTTACTTAGGGGGCAATTCACCCCTCCACTTT
TRBJ2-4	TRBV15	many	TRBD2	CATSISLAGGDLAKNIQYF	TGTGCCACCAGCATCAGCCTAGCGGGGGGAGATTTAGCCAAAAACATTCAGTACTTC
TRBJ1-4	TRBV12-3/TRBV12-4	many	-	CASRLSGGGEKLFF	TGTGCCAGCAGACTTTCGGGCGGCGGTGAAAAACTGTTTTTT
TRBJ1-5	TRBV30	many	-	CAWSEQVGNQPQHF	TGTGCCTGGAGTGAGCAGGTAGGGAATCAGCCCCAGCATTTT
TRBJ2-3	TRBV6-5	-	TRBD2	CASSYGTSGGRDTQYF	TGTGCCAGCAGTTACGGGACTAGCGGGGGGAGGGATACGCAGTATTTT
TRBJ1-5	TRBV12-3/TRBV12-4	many	-	CASTWGGGNQPQHF	TGTGCCAGCACCTGGGGGGGGGGCAATCAGCCCCAGCATTTT
TRBJ1-5	TRBV27	many	-	CASSLSRGNQPQHF	TGTGCCAGCAGTTTGAGCAGGGGCAATCAGCCCCAGCATTTT
TRBJ2-1	TRBV12-3/TRBV12-4	many	TRBD2	CASGSRLAGVVREQFF	TGTGCCAGCGGAAGCCGACTAGCGGGAGTAGTACGTGAGCAGTTCTTC
TRBJ2-5	TRBV7-2	many	-	CASSFPGGGAQYF	TGTGCCAGCAGCTTTCCTGGGGGTGGGGCCCAGTACTTC
TRBJ1-2	TRBV5-1	many	-	CASSGGANYGYTF	TGCGCCAGCAGCGGGGGGGCAAACTATGGCTACACCTTC
TRBJ2-3	TRBV12-3/TRBV12-4	many	-	CASSFGGIGQYF	TGTGCCAGCAGTTTCGGTGGAATAGGGCAGTATTTT
TRBJ1-1	TRBV16	many	-	CASRGQSNTEAFF	TGTGCCAGCAGAGGACAGTCTAACACTGAAGCTTTCTTT
TRBJ1-1	TRBV5-1	many	-	CASSPGGFLMNTEAFF	TGCGCCAGCAGCCCAGGTGGCTTTCTAATGAACACTGAAGCTTTCTTT
TRBJ2-2	TRBV6-2/TRBV6-3	-	TRBD2	CASSRTSSSTGELFF	TGTGCCAGCAGTAGGACTAGTTCGAGCACCGGGGAGCTGTTTTTT
TRBJ1-6	TRBV12-3/TRBV12-4	many	TRBD1	CASRRQGQSPLHF	TGTGCCAGCAGGCGACAGGGCCAATCACCCCTCCACTTT
TRBJ1-2	TRBV30	-	TRBD1	CAWSVGGTGASYSYTF	TGTGCCTGGAGTGTAGGGGGTACAGGGGCTTCCTATAGCTACACCTTC
TRBJ2-7	TRBV20-1	few	-	CSARDSVKPYEQYF	TGCAGTGCTAGAGATTCGGTAAAACCCTACGAGCAGTACTTC
TRBJ1-5	TRBV10-3	many	-	CAISESLSNQPQHF	TGTGCCATCAGTGAGTCTTTGAGCAATCAGCCCCAGCATTTT
TRBJ2-7	TRBV20-1	few	-	CSARDILYYEQYF	TGCAGTGCCCGGGACATTTTGTACTACGAGCAGTACTTC
TRBJ1-6	TRBV20-1	-	-	CSAPGLTSTDSPLHF	TGCAGTGCCCCCGGACTTACTTCAACGGATTCACCCCTCCACTTT
TRBJ2-1	TRBV19	few	TRBD2	CASSILGGVFNEQFF	TGTGCCAGTAGTATACTCGGGGGGGTGTTCAATGAGCAGTTCTTC
TRBJ2-7	TRBV7-8	many	-	CASLSSGHYEQYF	TGTGCCAGCCTATCCAGCGGGCACTACGAGCAGTACTTC
TRBJ2-1	TRBV5-1	many	-	CASSLEASSYNEQFF	TGCGCCAGCAGCTTGGAGGCGAGCTCCTACAATGAGCAGTTCTTC
TRBJ2-1	TRBV20-1	many	-	CSAKTDNNEQFF	TGCAGTGCCAAGACCGATAACAATGAGCAGTTCTTC
TRBJ2-7	TRBV6-6	few	-	CASSYSSTSEQYF	TGTGCCAGCAGTTACTCTTCAACCTCCGAGCAGTACTTC
TRBJ2-1	TRBV20-1	few	TRBD2	CSARDGTTSGRSTSSYNEQFF	TGCAGTGCTAGAGATGGGACGACTAGCGGGAGGTCAACCAGCTCCTACAATGAGCAGTTCTTC
TRBJ1-4	TRBV7-2	-	TRBD1	CASSLDRGTGEKLFF	TGTGCCAGCAGCTTGGACAGGGGGACGGGTGAAAAACTGTTTTTT
TRBJ2-5	TRBV15	-	TRBD2	CATSREREVETQYF	TGTGCCACCAGCAGGGAGCGGGAGGTAGAGACCCAGTACTTC
TRBJ1-1	TRBV7-2	-	TRBD1	CASSLGLTGVTEAFF	TGTGCCAGCAGCTTAGGGCTGACAGGGGTGACTGAAGCTTTCTTT
TRBJ2-5	TRBV24-1	many	-	CATSETLGGSQETQYF	TGTGCCACCAGTGAGACGCTGGGCGGGTCTCAAGAGACCCAGTACTTC
TRBJ2-2	TRBV6-1	many	-	CASSELGKTGELFF	TGTGCCAGCAGTGAACTCGGCAAGACCGGGGAGCTGTTTTTT
TRBJ2-7	TRBV6-1	many	TRBD2	CASSRGETSAYEQYF	TGTGCCAGCTCTCGGGGGGAAACCTCTGCCTACGAGCAGTACTTC
TRBJ2-5	TRBV7-2	many	TRBD2	CVSGTVQETQYF	TGTGTTAGCGGGACGGTCCAAGAGACCCAGTACTTC
TRBJ2-7	TRBV20-1	many	-	CSARDQGNSLSYEQYF	TGCAGTGCTAGAGATCAAGGGAACAGCCTATCCTACGAGCAGTACTTC
TRBJ1-1	TRBV5-1	many	-	CASSLQVLNTEAFF	TGCGCCAGCAGCTTGCAGGTCCTCAACACTGAAGCTTTCTTT
TRBJ2-1	TRBV4-3	-	TRBD2	CASSQDIGLAGVTYNEQFF	TGCGCCAGCAGCCAAGATATAGGACTAGCGGGAGTAACCTACAATGAGCAGTTCTTC
TRBJ1-5	TRBV20-1	many	TRBD1	CSARTGDNSNQPQHF	TGCAGTGCCCGGACAGGGGACAATAGCAATCAGCCCCAGCATTTT
TRBJ1-6	TRBV7-2	-	-	CASSQGSPLHF	TGTGCCAGCAGCCAGGGTTCACCCCTCCACTTT
TRBJ2-2	TRBV7-2	-	-	CASSFDTVTGELFF	TGTGCCAGCAGCTTCGACACGGTCACCGGGGAGCTGTTTTTT
TRBJ2-5	TRBV9	many	TRBD1	CASNPGQGSETQYF	TGTGCCAGCAACCCGGGACAGGGGAGCGAGACCCAGTACTTC
TRBJ2-1	TRBV5-1	many	TRBD2	CASSLVLAGIEQFF	TGCGCCAGCAGCTTGGTTCTAGCGGGGATTGAGCAGTTCTTC